The 14 T cell receptor beta chains reported below all come from one sample, sequenced in a study of blood T cells in healthy people across ages. Through a sample-barcoded 5' primer and a J-beta primer mix, a second PCR was run for 7 to 11 cycles. MiXCR, run by TCRdb on the 5' RACE reads, gives a single entry per CDR3 protein. The table includes 1.8 million or so distinct CDR3 sequences, more than 35% detected once. The sample taken for sequencing was blood. These TCRs come from a human donor in good health.

The chain combines TRBV10-3 with TRBJ1-6; 7 bases align to TRBD1. The CDR3 is 15 residues long. Germline CDR1 and CDR2: ENHRY and SYGVKD. V shed 2 bases and J 3 bases; nucleotides not matched to a gene: 1. CDR3 in DNA: TGTGCCATCAGTGAGAGGGACAGCTATAATTCACCCCTCCACTTT. Translated: CAISERDSYNSPLHF.

Details on this clonotype: At one of its ends the junction is not consistent with the germline gene, which may arise from a read error. This chain uses TRBV5-1 with TRBJ2-5, with a possible D match to TRBD1 (7 bases). Germline V CDR1 and CDR2: SGHRS, YFSETQ. This CDR3 contains 15 residues. Here the CDR3 reads CAGSGGTVVQETQYF. CDR3 bases: TGCGCCGGCAGCGGCGGGACAGTTGTACAAGAGACCCAGTACTTC.

The table lists this clonotype with a few counts. The chain has TRBV20-1 and TRBJ2-5, with unresolved D. With 0 bases removed from V and 2 bases from J, the gap between germline ends came to 7 bases. The germline V gene has CDR1 DFQATT and CDR2 SNEGSKA (reference sequence). This CDR3 spans 13 amino acids. The CDR3 sequence: CSARDWRQETQYF. In nucleotides, the CDR3 is TGCAGTGCTAGAGATTGGCGGCAAGAGACCCAGTACTTC.

This clonotype was seen a handful of times. V usage is TRBV6-2 or TRBV6-3 and J usage is TRBJ2-3; D call uncertain. Germline V gene data show CDR1 as MNHEY and CDR2 as SVGEGT. Trimming stripped 5 bases from V and 4 bases from J, with 19 bases between. This CDR3 is built from 16 residues. DNA for the CDR3: TGTGCCAGCAGTGGACCGGGTCCCCGGTCCCCAGATACGCAGTATTTT. It translates to CASSGPGPRSPDTQYF.

In this sample, this clonotype turned up a few times. The V and J genes are TRBV6-5 and TRBJ1-1; possible D gene TRBD1, 5 bases. Germline CDR1 reads MNHEY; CDR2 reads SVGAGI. The CDR3 is 14 residues long. The V and J ends lost 3 bases and 2 bases respectively, with 10 bases between them. CDR3 coding DNA: TGTGCCAGCAGTTATGACAGAACTAACACTGAAGCTTTCTTT. Its translation is CASSYDRTNTEAFF.

The chain carries TRBV29-1 and TRBJ2-1; 7 bases are shared with TRBD1. Germline CDR1 SQVTM, CDR2 ANQGSEA. J gave up 10 bases and V 5 bases, and 8 bases lay outside the gene matches. There are 12 residues in the CDR3. Here the CDR3 reads CSVRDSPYEQFF. Here the CDR3 DNA reads TGCAGCGTTCGGGACAGCCCCTACGAGCAGTTCTTC.

This chain uses TRBV19 with TRBJ2-1, with D maybe TRBD1 (5 bases). The CDR3 consists of 16 residues. V was shortened by 0 bases and J by 0 bases, with 9 bases between the two germline ends. Germline V gene sequence: CDR1 LNHDA, CDR2 SQIVND (reference sequence). CDR3: CASSIEQGLSYNEQFF. The CDR3 DNA is TGTGCCAGTAGTATAGAGCAGGGCCTCTCCTACAATGAGCAGTTCTTC. The full variable domain, rest sourced from reference TRBV19 and TRBJ2-1, is DGGITQSPKYLFRKEGQNVTLSCEQNLNHDAMYWYRQDPGQGLRLIYYSQIVNDFQKGDIAEGYSVSREKKESFPLTVTSAQKNPTAFYLCASSIEQGLSYNEQFFGPGTRLTVL.

This clonotype has only one observation. This sequence joins TRBV20-1 and TRBJ2-1; 8 nucleotides agree with TRBD2. Germline values: CDR1 DFQATT, CDR2 SNEGSKA (reference sequence). The CDR3 sequence is 15 residues long. The junction had 7 bases not matched to a gene; V was cut back by 4 bases and J by 2 bases. The CDR3 here is CSANEAGATYNEQFF. In DNA form, the CDR3 reads TGCAGTGCTAACGAAGCGGGGGCAACCTACAATGAGCAGTTCTTC.

The J gene is TRBJ1-6, the V gene TRBV7-9; D is perhaps TRBD1 (6 bases). The CDR3 extends over 14 amino acids. Germline V gene data show CDR1 as SEHNR and CDR2 as FQNEAQ (reference sequence). V lost 5 bases and J 8 bases, leaving 13 bases between the germline ends. DNA of the CDR3: TGTGCCAGCAGCCGGAGGGGGGCAGATTCACCCCTCCACTTT. Its translation: CASSRRGADSPLHF.

This clonotype was seen only a few times. This chain links TRBV5-1 with TRBJ2-3; the match to TRBD2 covers 9 bases. The CDR3 is 16 amino acids. Unmatched junction bases numbered 3, after V lost 0 bases and J lost 1 base. CDR1 is SGHRS and CDR2 is YFSETQ in the germline V gene. The CDR3 nucleotides are TGCGCCAGCAGCTTGGATGTAGCGGGGGGCACAGATACGCAGTATTTT. Residues: CASSLDVAGGTDTQYF.

This clonotype showed up just a few times. V gene TRBV25-1 combines with J gene TRBJ1-2; D remains ambiguous. V lost 10 bases and J lost 4, with 10 bases in between. The CDR3 contains 11 residues. Germline CDR1 MGHDK, CDR2 SYGVNS. As DNA, the CDR3 is TGTGCCACCATCACCCTCTATGGCTACACCTTC. This translates into CATITLYGYTF.

This clonotype was seen a handful of times. V gene TRBV7-2 combines with J gene TRBJ1-2, with 7 bases that match TRBD1. Germline CDR1 and CDR2: SGHTA and FQGNSA. The junction had 7 bases not matched to a gene; V was cut back by 6 bases and J by 0 bases. This CDR3 contains 15 residues. The CDR3 DNA sequence: TGTGCCAGCAGTTTGCAGGGGGGTTCTAACTATGGCTACACCTTC. It codes for CASSLQGGSNYGYTF.

This clonotype appeared many times. The chain has TRBV29-1 and TRBJ2-1, with D perhaps matching TRBD1 (6 bases). The germline CDR1 and CDR2 sequences are SQVTM and ANQGSEA. With 7 bases removed from V and 10 bases from J, the gap between germline ends came to 11 bases. This CDR3 is 10 amino acids long. The CDR3 nucleotides read TGCAGCGACGGACAGTCGGAGCAGTTCTTC. Protein product: CSDGQSEQFF.

The chain carries TRBV29-1 and TRBJ2-3; D is undetermined. CDR1 is SQVTM and CDR2 is ANQGSEA in the germline V gene. Trimming shortened V by 4 bases and J by 8 bases, and 7 bases separated the two germline ends. The CDR3 is 10 residues long. The CDR3 DNA reads as TGCAGCGTTGGTTTAGGTACGCAGTATTTT. Translating gives CSVGLGTQYF.